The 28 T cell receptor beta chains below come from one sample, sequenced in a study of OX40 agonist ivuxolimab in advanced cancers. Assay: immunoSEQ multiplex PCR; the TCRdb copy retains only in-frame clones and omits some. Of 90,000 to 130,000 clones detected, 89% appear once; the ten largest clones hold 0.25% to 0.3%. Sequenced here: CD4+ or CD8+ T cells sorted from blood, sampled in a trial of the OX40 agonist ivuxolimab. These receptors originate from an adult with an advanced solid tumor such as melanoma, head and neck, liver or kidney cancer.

The CDR3 loop is CASSKLAGDYGELFF. For the CDR3, the DNA is TGTGCCAGTAGTAAGCTAGCGGGGGATTACGGGGAGCTGTTTTTT. This chain links TRBV19 with TRBJ2-2; 10 bases align to TRBD2. The length of the CDR3 is 15 residues. Germline assignment: CDR1 LNHDA and CDR2 SQIVND (reference sequence). V trimming: 4 bases; J trimming: 7 bases; junction bases outside the gene matches: 6. The full variable domain, in which reference TRBV19 and TRBJ2-2 provide the parts outside the CDR3, is DGGITQSPKYLFRKEGQNVTLSCEQNLNHDAMYWYRQDPGQGLRLIYYSQIVNDFQKGDIAEGYSVSREKKESFPLTVTSAQKNPTAFYLCASSKLAGDYGELFFGEGSRLTVL.

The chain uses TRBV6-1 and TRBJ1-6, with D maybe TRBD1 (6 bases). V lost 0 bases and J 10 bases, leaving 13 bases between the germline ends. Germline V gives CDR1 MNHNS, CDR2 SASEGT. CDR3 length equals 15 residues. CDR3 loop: CASSEAAGARSPLHF. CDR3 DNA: TGTGCCAGCAGTGAAGCGGCGGGGGCGAGATCACCCCTCCACTTT.

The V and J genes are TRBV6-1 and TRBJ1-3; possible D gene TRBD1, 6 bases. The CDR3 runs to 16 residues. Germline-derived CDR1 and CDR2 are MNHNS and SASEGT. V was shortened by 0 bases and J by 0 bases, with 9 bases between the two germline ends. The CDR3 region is CASSEAQGHSGNTIYF. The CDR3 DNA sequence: TGTGCCAGCAGTGAAGCGCAGGGGCACTCTGGAAACACCATATATTTT.

CDR3 in DNA: TGTGCCAGCAGTGTGGGCGGTCTTTCCTACGAGCAGTACTTC. Translation gives CASSVGGLSYEQYF. The chain is built from TRBV6-1 and TRBJ2-7; D is ambiguous. The CDR3 has 14 residues. Germline V gene data show CDR1 as MNHNS and CDR2 as SASEGT. Trimming removed 4 bases from V and 1 base from J, with 11 bases in between.

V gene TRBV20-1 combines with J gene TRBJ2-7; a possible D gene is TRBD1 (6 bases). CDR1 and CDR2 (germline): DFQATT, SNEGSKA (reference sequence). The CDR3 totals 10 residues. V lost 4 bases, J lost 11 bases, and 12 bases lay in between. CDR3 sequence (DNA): TGCAGTGCTACCCGACAGGAGGAGTACTTC. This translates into CSATRQEEYF.

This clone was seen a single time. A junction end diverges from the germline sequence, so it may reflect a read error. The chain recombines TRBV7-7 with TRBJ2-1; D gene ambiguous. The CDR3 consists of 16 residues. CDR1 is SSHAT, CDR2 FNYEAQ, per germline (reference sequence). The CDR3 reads CASSSDLLSSYNEQFF. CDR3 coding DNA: TGTGCTAGCAGCTCCGATCTCTTAAGCTCCTACAATGAGCAGTTCTTC.

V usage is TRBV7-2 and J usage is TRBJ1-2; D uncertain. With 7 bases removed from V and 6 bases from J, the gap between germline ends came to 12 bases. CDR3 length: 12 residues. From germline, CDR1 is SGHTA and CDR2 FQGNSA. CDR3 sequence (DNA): TGTGCCAGCACCCACAGCTCAAATGGCTACACCTTC. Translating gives CASTHSSNGYTF.

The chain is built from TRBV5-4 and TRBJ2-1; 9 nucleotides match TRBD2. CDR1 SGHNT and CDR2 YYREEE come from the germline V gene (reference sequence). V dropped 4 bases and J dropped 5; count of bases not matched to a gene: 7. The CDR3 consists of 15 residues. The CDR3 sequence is CASSLSGGWDNEQFF. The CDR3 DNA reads TGTGCCAGCAGCCTAAGCGGGGGGTGGGACAATGAGCAGTTCTTC.

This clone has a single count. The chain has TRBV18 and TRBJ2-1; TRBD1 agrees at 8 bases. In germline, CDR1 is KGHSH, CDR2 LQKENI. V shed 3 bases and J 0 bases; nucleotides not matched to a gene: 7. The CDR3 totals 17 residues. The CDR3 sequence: CASSPPQGASSYNEQFF. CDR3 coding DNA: TGTGCCAGCTCACCCCCCCAGGGGGCAAGCTCCTACAATGAGCAGTTCTTC.

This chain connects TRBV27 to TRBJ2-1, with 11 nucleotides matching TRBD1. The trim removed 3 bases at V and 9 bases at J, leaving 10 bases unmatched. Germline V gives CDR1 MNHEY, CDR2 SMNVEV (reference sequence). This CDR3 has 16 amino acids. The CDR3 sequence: CASSFGADRGRGEQFF. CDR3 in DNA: TGTGCCAGCAGTTTCGGCGCGGACAGGGGGCGCGGTGAGCAGTTCTTC.

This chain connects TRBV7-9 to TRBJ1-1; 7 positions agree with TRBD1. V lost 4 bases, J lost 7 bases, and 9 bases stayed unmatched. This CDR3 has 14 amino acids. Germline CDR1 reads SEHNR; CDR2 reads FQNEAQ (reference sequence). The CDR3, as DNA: TGTGCCAGCAGCTCACTCGACAGGGAAAATGAAGCTTTCTTT. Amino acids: CASSSLDRENEAFF.

This CDR3 reads CASSRGGTEQYF. In DNA, the CDR3 is TGTGCCAGCAGCCGCGGGGGGACGGAACAGTACTTC. The chain carries TRBV9 and TRBJ2-4; TRBD2 agrees at 8 bases. CDR1 SGDLS and CDR2 YYNGEE come from the germline V gene. With 4 bases clipped from V and 13 bases from J, the junction kept 7 bases outside the gene matches. The CDR3 contains 12 residues.

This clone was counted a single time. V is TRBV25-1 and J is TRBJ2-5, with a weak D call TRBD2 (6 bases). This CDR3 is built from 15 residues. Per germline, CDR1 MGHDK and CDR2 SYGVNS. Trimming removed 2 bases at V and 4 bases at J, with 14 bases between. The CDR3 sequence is CASSEPGDFSETQYF. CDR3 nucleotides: TGTGCCAGCAGTGAACCGGGGGATTTTTCAGAGACCCAGTACTTC.

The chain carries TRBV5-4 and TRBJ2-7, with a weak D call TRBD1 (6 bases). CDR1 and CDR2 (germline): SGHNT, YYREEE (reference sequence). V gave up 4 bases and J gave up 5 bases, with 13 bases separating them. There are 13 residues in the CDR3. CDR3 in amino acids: CASSITGSHEQYF. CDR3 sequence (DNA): TGTGCCAGCAGCATTACAGGGTCCCACGAGCAGTACTTC.

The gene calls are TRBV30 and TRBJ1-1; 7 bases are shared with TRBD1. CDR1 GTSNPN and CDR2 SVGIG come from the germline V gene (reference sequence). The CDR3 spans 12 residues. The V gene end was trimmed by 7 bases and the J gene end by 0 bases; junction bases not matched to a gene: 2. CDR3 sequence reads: CAFGQVNTEAFF. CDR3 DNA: TGTGCCTTCGGACAGGTGAACACTGAAGCTTTCTTT.

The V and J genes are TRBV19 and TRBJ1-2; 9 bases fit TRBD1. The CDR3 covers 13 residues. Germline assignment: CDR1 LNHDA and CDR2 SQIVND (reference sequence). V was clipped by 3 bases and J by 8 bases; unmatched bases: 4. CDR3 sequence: CASSIRQGDGYTF. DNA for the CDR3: TGTGCCAGTAGTATTCGACAGGGGGACGGCTACACCTTC. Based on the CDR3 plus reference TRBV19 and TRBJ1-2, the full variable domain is DGGITQSPKYLFRKEGQNVTLSCEQNLNHDAMYWYRQDPGQGLRLIYYSQIVNDFQKGDIAEGYSVSREKKESFPLTVTSAQKNPTAFYLCASSIRQGDGYTFGSGTRLTVV.

The CDR3 here is CASSYGGDTEAFF. The CDR3 DNA follows: TGTGCCAGCAGTTACGGGGGGGACACTGAAGCTTTCTTT. The rearrangement uses TRBV6-5 and TRBJ1-1; perhaps TRBD1 as D (5 bases). V dropped 2 bases and J dropped 3 bases, with 7 bases sitting between them. Germline V CDR1 and CDR2: MNHEY, SVGAGI. CDR3 length: 13 residues.

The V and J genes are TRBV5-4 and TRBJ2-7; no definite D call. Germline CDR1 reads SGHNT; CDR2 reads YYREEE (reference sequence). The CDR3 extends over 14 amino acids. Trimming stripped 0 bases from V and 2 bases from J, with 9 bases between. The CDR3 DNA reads TGTGCCAGCAGCTTGGAGACGGAGACCTACGAGCAGTACTTC. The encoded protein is CASSLETETYEQYF.

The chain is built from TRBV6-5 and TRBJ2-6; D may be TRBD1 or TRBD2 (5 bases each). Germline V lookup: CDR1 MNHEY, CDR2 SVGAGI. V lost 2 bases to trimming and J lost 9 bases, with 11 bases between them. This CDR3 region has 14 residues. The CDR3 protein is CASSYPGPVNVLTF. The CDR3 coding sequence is TGTGCCAGCAGTTACCCGGGACCGGTCAACGTCCTGACTTTC.

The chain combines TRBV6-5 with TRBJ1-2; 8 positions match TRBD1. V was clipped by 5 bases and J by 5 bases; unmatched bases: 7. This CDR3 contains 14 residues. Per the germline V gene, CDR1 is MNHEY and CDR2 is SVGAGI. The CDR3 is CASSQRQGIYGYTF. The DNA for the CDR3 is TGTGCCAGCAGTCAACGACAGGGGATATATGGCTACACCTTC.

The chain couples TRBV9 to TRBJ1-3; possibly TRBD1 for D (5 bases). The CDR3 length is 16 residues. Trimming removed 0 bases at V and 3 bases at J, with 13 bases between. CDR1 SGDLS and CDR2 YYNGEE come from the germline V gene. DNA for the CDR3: TGTGCCAGCAGCGTAGCGGGCAGGGTCGGTGGAAACACCATATATTTT. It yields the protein CASSVAGRVGGNTIYF.

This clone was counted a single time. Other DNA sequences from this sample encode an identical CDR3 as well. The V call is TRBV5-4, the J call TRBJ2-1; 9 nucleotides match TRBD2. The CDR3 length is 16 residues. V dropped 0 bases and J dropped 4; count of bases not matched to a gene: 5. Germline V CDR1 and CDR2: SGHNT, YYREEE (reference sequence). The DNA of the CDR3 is TGTGCCAGCAGCTTGGAACTAGCGGGCGGTTACAATGAGCAGTTCTTC. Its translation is CASSLELAGGYNEQFF.

The CDR3: CATCPQGGPYEQYF. In DNA form, the CDR3 reads TGTGCCACCTGCCCACAGGGGGGCCCCTACGAGCAGTACTTC. This chain links TRBV6-1 with TRBJ2-7; 8 positions agree with TRBD1. The V and J ends lost 10 bases and 2 bases, in that order; junction bases with no gene match: 10. Germline assignment: CDR1 MNHNS and CDR2 SASEGT. The CDR3 sequence is 14 residues long.

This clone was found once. The chain's CDR3 is CASSQGAGRRASGNTIYF. The CDR3 region has the DNA TGCGCCAGCAGCCAAGGCGCGGGACGCAGAGCCTCTGGAAACACCATATATTTT. The genes are TRBV4-1 and TRBJ1-3; a possible D gene is TRBD1 (5 bases). The germline V and J ends were trimmed by 1 base and 0 bases, with 16 bases remaining between them. The CDR3 sequence is 18 residues long. Looked up from germline, CDR1 is MGHRA and CDR2 is YSYEKL.

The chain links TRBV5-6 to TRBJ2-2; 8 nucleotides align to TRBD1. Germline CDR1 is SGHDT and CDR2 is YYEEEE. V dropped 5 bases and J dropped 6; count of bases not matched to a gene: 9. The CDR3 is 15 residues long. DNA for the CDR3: TGTGCCAGCAGGACGGGGACAGGCTTTCCCGGGGAGCTGTTTTTT. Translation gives CASRTGTGFPGELFF.

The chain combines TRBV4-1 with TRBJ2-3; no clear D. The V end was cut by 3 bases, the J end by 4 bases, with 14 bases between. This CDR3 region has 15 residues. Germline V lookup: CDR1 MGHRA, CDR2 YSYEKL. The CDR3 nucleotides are TGCGCCAGCAGCCACTTTACCTTACATGCAGATACGCAGTATTTT. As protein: CASSHFTLHADTQYF.

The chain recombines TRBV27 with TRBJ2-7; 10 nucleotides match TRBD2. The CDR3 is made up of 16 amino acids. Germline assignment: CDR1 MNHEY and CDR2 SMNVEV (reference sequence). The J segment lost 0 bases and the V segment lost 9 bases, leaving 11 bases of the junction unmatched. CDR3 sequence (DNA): TGTGCCAGTAAACTCCTCGGACTAGCGGCCTCCTACGAGCAGTACTTC. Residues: CASKLLGLAASYEQYF.

CDR3 region: CASSLAGLASYEQFF. Written as DNA, the CDR3 is TGCGCCAGCAGCCTGGCGGGACTGGCTAGCTATGAGCAGTTCTTC. The chain combines TRBV5-1 with TRBJ2-1, with a tentative D call TRBD2 (6 bases). V shed 4 bases and J shed 8 bases, with 19 bases lying between them. CDR1 and CDR2 (germline): SGHRS, YFSETQ. There are 15 residues in the CDR3.